This T cell receptor beta chain was documented in a study of blood T cell repertoires in COVID-19. This CDR3 region has 16 residues. The V end was cut by 5 bases, the J end by 4 bases, with 20 bases between. Germline V lookup: CDR1 SEHNR, CDR2 FQNEAQ (reference sequence). Here immunoSEQ multiplex PCR was the method, and the copy in TCRdb shows in-frame clones only, minus some. The table has 87,000 or so clones, 70% to 90% seen once; the top ten hold under 8%. This clone occurred a few times. This receptor was identified in a human donor with acute or convalescent COVID-19. The donor label of this sample is uncertain. The sequenced sample consisted of peripheral blood. The rearrangement joins TRBV7-9 to TRBJ1-2, with a tentative D call TRBD1 (5 bases). CDR3 DNA sequence: TGTGCCAGCAGCCCCCTAGACAGCCAGTGGATCTATGGCTACACCTTC. It translates to CASSPLDSQWIYGYTF.